The sequence of this T cell receptor beta chain was determined in a study of blood T cell repertoires in COVID-19. Study-wide background: From the United States, Italy and Spain came samples of acute and convalescent COVID-19. PBMCs, B-cell-depleted T cells, or T cells were the source of the cDNA or gDNA that made up the material.

Patients in Seattle were enrolled during active infection, then followed longitudinally. Original data processing: Reference gene primer amplification yielded estimated nucleated cell counts. The data were produced by immunoSEQ multiplex PCR, yet TCRdb's version contains in-frame clones alone and is incomplete. V, J and clone size derive from that table, while D and trimming were established from the DNA sequence. Counted here are approximately 160,000 clones, around 84% occurring once; the ten biggest clones make up 8.3%. Germline assignment: CDR1 SEHNR and CDR2 FQNEAQ (reference sequence). The V segment lost 6 bases and the J segment 10 bases; nucleotides outside the gene matches: 14. The CDR3 sequence is 15 residues long.

This chain links TRBV7-9 with TRBJ1-4; 7 nucleotides agree with TRBD1. This sequence originates from an older woman with COVID-19, enrolled during active disease. Source material: peripheral blood. The CDR3 sequence is CASSWVQGLAAKLFF. The CDR3 DNA sequence: TGTGCCAGCAGTTGGGTACAGGGGTTAGCAGCAAAACTGTTTTTT.